This TCR beta chain was profiled in a study of naive and memory T cell subsets. An oligonucleotide containing a UMI was ligated to the 3' end of TCR cDNA. V lost 0 bases to trimming and J lost 4 bases, with 13 bases between them. Germline V lookup: CDR1 KGHSH, CDR2 LQKENI. This CDR3 has 15 amino acids. The SP2 primer and nested alpha and beta constant region primers amplified ligated cDNA in four rounds. Blood and skin TCR RNA was reverse transcribed with alpha and beta constant primers. TCRdb re-derived calls from the 5' RACE reads in MiXCR, one entry per CDR3 protein. The sample carries about 62,000 distinct CDR3 sequences, roughly 8.1% recorded once.

The genes are TRBV18 and TRBJ2-7; maybe TRBD1 (6 bases). The origin of this receptor is a female donor in good health. CDR3 residues: CASSPPKGVAYEQYF. In DNA form, the CDR3 reads TGTGCCAGCTCACCACCGAAGGGGGTCGCGTACGAGCAGTACTTC.